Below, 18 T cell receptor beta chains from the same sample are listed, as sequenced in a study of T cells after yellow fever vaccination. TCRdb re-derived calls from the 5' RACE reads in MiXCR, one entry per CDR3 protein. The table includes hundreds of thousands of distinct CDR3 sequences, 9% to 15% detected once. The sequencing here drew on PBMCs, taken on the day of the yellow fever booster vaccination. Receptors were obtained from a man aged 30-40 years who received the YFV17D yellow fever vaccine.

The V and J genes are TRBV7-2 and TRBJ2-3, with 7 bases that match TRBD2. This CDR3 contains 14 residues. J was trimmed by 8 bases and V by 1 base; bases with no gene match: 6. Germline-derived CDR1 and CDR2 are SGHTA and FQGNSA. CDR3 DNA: TGTGCCAGCAGCTTAGGGGACTATGCGGCTACGCAGTATTTT. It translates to CASSLGDYAATQYF.

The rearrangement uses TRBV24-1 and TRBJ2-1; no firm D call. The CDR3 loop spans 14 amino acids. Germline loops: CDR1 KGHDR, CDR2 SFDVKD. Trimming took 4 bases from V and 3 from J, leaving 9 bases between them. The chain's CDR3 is CATSDRDHYNEQFF. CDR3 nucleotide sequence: TGTGCCACCAGTGACAGAGATCACTACAATGAGCAGTTCTTC.

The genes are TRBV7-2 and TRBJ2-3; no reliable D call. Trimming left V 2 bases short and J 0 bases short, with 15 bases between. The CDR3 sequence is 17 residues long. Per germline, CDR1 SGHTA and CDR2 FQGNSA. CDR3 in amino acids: CASSLRVTVASTDTQYF. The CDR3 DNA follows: TGTGCCAGCAGCTTACGGGTGACTGTAGCTAGCACAGATACGCAGTATTTT.

The CDR3 nucleotides read TGCGCCAGCAGCCCACGCGGGAGTGGTACAGATACGCAGTATTTT. It is translated as CASSPRGSGTDTQYF. V usage is TRBV5-1 and J usage is TRBJ2-3; 7 nucleotides agree with TRBD2. The V gene end was trimmed by 4 bases and the J gene end by 3 bases; junction bases not matched to a gene: 8. CDR3 length equals 15 residues. Germline V gene data show CDR1 as SGHRS and CDR2 as YFSETQ.

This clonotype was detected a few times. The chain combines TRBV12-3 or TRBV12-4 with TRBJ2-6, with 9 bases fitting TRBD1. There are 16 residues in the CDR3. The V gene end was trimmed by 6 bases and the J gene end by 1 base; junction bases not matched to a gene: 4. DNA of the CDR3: TGTGCCAGCAGACAGGACAGGGGATCTGGGGCCAACGTCCTGACTTTC. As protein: CASRQDRGSGANVLTF.

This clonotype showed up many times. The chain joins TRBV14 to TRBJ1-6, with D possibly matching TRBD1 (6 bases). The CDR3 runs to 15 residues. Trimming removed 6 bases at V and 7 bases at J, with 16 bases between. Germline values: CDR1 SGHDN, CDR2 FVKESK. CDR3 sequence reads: CASRPSYRENSPLHF. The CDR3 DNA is TGTGCCAGCAGACCCTCTTACAGGGAAAATTCACCCCTCCACTTT.

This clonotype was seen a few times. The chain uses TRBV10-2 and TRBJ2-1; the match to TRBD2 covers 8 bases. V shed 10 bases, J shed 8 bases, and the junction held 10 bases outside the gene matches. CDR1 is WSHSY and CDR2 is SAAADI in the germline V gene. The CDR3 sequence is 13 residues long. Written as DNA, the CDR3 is TGCGCCACCCGGAATAGCGGGAACGATGAGCAGTTCTTC. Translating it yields CATRNSGNDEQFF.

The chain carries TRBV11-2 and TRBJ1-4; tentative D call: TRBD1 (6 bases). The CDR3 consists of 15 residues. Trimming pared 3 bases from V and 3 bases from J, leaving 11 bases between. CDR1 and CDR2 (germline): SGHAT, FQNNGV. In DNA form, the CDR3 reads TGTGCCAGCAGCTTCTCGGACAGCCCTAATGAAAAACTGTTTTTT. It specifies CASSFSDSPNEKLFF. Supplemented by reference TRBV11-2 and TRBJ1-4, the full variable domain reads EAGVAQSPRYKIIEKRQSVAFWCNPISGHATLYWYQQILGQGPKLLIQFQNNGVVDDSQLPKDRFSAERLKGVDSTLKIQPAKLEDSAVYLCASSFSDSPNEKLFFGSGTQLSVL.

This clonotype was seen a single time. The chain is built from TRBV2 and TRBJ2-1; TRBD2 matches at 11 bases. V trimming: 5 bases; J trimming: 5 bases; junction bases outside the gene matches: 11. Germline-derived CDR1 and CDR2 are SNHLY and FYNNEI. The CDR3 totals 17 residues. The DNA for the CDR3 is TGTGCCAGCAGTCAAACTAGCGGGGGACCAGGGGACAATGAGCAGTTCTTC. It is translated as CASSQTSGGPGDNEQFF.

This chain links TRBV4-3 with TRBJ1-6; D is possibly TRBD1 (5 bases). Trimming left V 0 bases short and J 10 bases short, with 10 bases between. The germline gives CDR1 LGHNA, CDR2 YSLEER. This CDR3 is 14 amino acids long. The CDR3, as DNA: TGCGCCAGCAGCCAAGAAGGGGTCGACTCACCCCTCCACTTT. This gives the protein CASSQEGVDSPLHF.

CDR3 DNA sequence: TGTGCCAGTAGCTCTCTGAGACAAGTTAGAACCGGGGAGCTGTTTTTT. Its translation is CASSSLRQVRTGELFF. The rearrangement joins TRBV19 to TRBJ2-2; D uncertain. This CDR3 is built from 16 residues. Germline-derived CDR1 and CDR2 are LNHDA and SQIVND (reference sequence). Between the trimmed V and J ends, which lost 6 bases and 5 bases, there was a span of 19 bases.

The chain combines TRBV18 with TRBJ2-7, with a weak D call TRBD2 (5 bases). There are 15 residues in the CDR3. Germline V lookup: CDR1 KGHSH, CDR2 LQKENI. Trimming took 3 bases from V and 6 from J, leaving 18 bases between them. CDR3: CASSPGRGISGEQYF. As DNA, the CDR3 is TGTGCCAGCTCACCGGGCCGGGGAATCAGTGGCGAGCAGTACTTC.

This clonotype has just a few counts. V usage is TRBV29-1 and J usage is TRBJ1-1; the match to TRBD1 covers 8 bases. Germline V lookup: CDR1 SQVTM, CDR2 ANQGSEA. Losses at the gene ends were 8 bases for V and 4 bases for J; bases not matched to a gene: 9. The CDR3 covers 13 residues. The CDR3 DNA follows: TGCAGCTCATTTCAGGGGGCTGGCACTGAAGCTTTCTTT. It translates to CSSFQGAGTEAFF. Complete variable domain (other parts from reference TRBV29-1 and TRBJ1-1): SAVISQKPSRDICQRGTSLTIQCQVDSQVTMMFWYRQQPGQSLTLIATANQGSEATYESGFVIDKFPISRPNLTFSTLTVSNMSPEDSSIYLCSSFQGAGTEAFFGQGTRLTVV.

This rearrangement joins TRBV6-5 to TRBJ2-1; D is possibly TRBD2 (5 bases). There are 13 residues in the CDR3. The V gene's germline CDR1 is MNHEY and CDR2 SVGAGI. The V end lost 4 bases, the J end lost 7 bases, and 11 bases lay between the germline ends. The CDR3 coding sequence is TGTGCCAGCAGTTCTGCACTAGGGAATGAGCAGTTCTTC. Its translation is CASSSALGNEQFF.

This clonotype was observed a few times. The CDR3 coding sequence is TGCGCCAGCAGGCTTGGGAACACTGAAGCTTTCTTT. It specifies CASRLGNTEAFF. The chain joins TRBV5-1 to TRBJ1-1, with D unresolved. The germline V gene has CDR1 SGHRS and CDR2 YFSETQ. The V end was cut by 5 bases, the J end by 1 base, with 6 bases between. CDR3 length: 12 amino acids.

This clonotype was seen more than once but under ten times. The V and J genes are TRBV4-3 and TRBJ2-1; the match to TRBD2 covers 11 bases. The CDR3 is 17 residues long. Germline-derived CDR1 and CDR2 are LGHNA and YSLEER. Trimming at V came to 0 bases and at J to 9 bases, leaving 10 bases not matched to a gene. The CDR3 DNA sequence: TGCGCCAGCAGCCAAGATGTAACTAGCGGGAGAACGACTGAGCAGTTCTTC. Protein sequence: CASSQDVTSGRTTEQFF.

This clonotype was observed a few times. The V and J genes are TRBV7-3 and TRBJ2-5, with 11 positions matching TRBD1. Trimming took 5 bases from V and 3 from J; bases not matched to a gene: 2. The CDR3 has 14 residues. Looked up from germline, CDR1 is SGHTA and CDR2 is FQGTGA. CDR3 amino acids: CASSQGQGEETQYF. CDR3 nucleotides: TGTGCCAGCAGCCAGGGACAGGGGGAAGAGACCCAGTACTTC.

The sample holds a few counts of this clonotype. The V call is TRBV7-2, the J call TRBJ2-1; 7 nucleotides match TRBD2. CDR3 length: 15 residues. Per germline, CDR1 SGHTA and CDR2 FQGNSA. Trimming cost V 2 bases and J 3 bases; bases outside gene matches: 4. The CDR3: CASSLSAGVYNEQFF. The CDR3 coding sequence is TGTGCCAGCAGCTTAAGTGCGGGAGTCTACAATGAGCAGTTCTTC.